The 14 T cell receptor beta chains below come from one sample, sequenced in a study of cytomegalovirus exposure and HLA in healthy donors. The PCR made use of 60 Vbeta and 13 Jbeta primers. Sequencing used immunoSEQ multiplex PCR; TCRdb keeps in-frame clones, though not all of them. The table includes about 120,000 clones, 77% detected once. The specimen was PBMCs. The receptors stem from a man between 18 and 35 years old in good health and CMV-seropositive.

The chain uses TRBV5-6 and TRBJ2-3; TRBD2 matches 12 bases. Trimming removed 5 bases from V and 8 bases from J; junction bases left unmatched: 12. The CDR3 is 16 residues long. CDR1 SGHDT and CDR2 YYEEEE come from the germline V gene. CDR3 loop: CASSSLAGGGFGTQYF. CDR3 sequence (DNA): TGTGCCAGCAGTTCTCTAGCGGGAGGGGGGTTTGGTACGCAGTATTTT. Supplemented by reference TRBV5-6 and TRBJ2-3, the full variable domain reads DAGVTQSPTHLIKTRGQQVTLRCSPKSGHDTVSWYQQALGQGPQFIFQYYEEEERQRGNFPDRFSGHQFPNYSSELNVNALLLGDSALYLCASSSLAGGGFGTQYFGPGTRLTVL.

This clone has a single count. The junction and the germline gene differ at one end; a read error may be behind it. The chain carries TRBV5-6 and TRBJ2-7; 10 positions match TRBD2. There are 15 residues in the CDR3. Germline V CDR1 and CDR2: SGHDT, YYEEEE. CDR3 amino acids: CAGSNRASGRDEQYF. CDR3 in DNA: TGTGCCGGCAGCAACCGAGCTAGCGGGAGAGACGAGCAGTACTTC.

The chain has TRBV4-1 and TRBJ2-1; a possible D gene is TRBD1 (6 bases). The CDR3 is 18 residues long. The V gene's germline CDR1 is MGHRA and CDR2 YSYEKL. V dropped 0 bases and J dropped 6 bases, with 21 bases sitting between them. CDR3 protein: CASSQDIGGYGALNEQFF. CDR3 sequence (DNA): TGCGCCAGCAGCCAAGATATTGGGGGCTACGGGGCCCTCAATGAGCAGTTCTTC.

This clone appeared a few times. The rearrangement links TRBV30 to TRBJ2-1; the match to TRBD2 covers 14 bases. This CDR3 region has 14 residues. The junction had 7 bases not matched to a gene; V was cut back by 6 bases and J by 9 bases. Germline loops: CDR1 GTSNPN, CDR2 SVGIG (reference sequence). The CDR3 DNA reads as TGTGCCTGTACCGGGACTAGCGGGAGTATTGAGCAGTTCTTC. This codes for CACTGTSGSIEQFF.

This chain uses TRBV2 with TRBJ2-5, with TRBD2 matching over 13 bases. J lost 4 bases, V lost 5 bases, and 4 bases had no gene match. This CDR3 comprises 15 residues. Germline-derived CDR1 and CDR2 are SNHLY and FYNNEI. The CDR3 region has the DNA TGTGCCAGCAGTCAACTAGCGGGAGGGGCAGAGACCCAGTACTTC. It yields the protein CASSQLAGGAETQYF.

The rearrangement links TRBV7-9 to TRBJ2-5; D uncertain. Trimming took 5 bases from V and 5 from J, leaving 6 bases between them. Looked up from germline, CDR1 is SEHNR and CDR2 is FQNEAQ (reference sequence). CDR3 length: 11 residues. DNA for the CDR3: TGTGCCAGCAGCGGCCAGGAGACCCAGTACTTC. It codes for CASSGQETQYF.

This chain uses TRBV6-5 with TRBJ2-5; D is perhaps TRBD1 (5 bases). CDR3 length: 13 residues. Germline CDR1 is MNHEY and CDR2 is SVGAGI. Trimming took off 4 bases at V and 1 base at J, with 7 bases between the two ends. The DNA of the CDR3 is TGTGCCAGCAGTTTCCAGGGCCAAGAGACCCAGTACTTC. It translates to CASSFQGQETQYF.

The table lists this clone with a few counts. This rearrangement joins TRBV28 to TRBJ1-1; D might be TRBD1 (6 bases). Looked up from germline, CDR1 is MDHEN and CDR2 is SYDVKM. Trimming shortened V by 4 bases and J by 0 bases, and 12 bases separated the two germline ends. CDR3 length: 15 amino acids. For the CDR3, the DNA is TGTGCCAGCAGTTACCCGGGACATGTGAACACTGAAGCTTTCTTT. As protein: CASSYPGHVNTEAFF.

This clone turned up a few times. The chain carries TRBV5-6 and TRBJ1-5, with 8 positions matching TRBD1. CDR3 length: 14 residues. V gave up 3 bases and J gave up 3 bases; unmatched junction bases: 2. In germline, CDR1 is SGHDT, CDR2 YYEEEE. The CDR3 DNA reads TGTGCCAGCAGCTCGGACAGGGACAATCAGCCCCAGCATTTT. Protein: CASSSDRDNQPQHF. Looking up the rest from reference TRBV5-6 and TRBJ1-5 gives the full variable domain: DAGVTQSPTHLIKTRGQQVTLRCSPKSGHDTVSWYQQALGQGPQFIFQYYEEEERQRGNFPDRFSGHQFPNYSSELNVNALLLGDSALYLCASSSDRDNQPQHFGDGTRLSIL.

The rearrangement joins TRBV7-8 to TRBJ1-4; no firm D call. Germline loops: CDR1 SGHVS, CDR2 FQNEAQ. Trimming removed 1 base from V and 5 bases from J, with 8 bases in between. The CDR3 length is 14 residues. DNA of the CDR3: TGTGCCAGCAGCTTAGAGGAGGTGAATGAAAAACTGTTTTTT. This encodes CASSLEEVNEKLFF.

The chain's CDR3 is CATSRNPTSGGETQYF. CDR3 nucleotides: TGTGCCACCAGCAGAAACCCGACTAGCGGGGGGGAGACCCAGTACTTC. This chain joins TRBV15 and TRBJ2-5, with 13 bases aligning to TRBD2. Germline V gene data show CDR1 as LNHNV and CDR2 as YYDKDF (reference sequence). The CDR3 runs to 16 residues. V dropped 2 bases and J dropped 5; count of bases not matched to a gene: 5.

The chain has TRBV25-1 and TRBJ2-1; D might be TRBD2 (5 bases). This CDR3 contains 15 residues. Trimming left V 10 bases short and J 0 bases short, with 16 bases between. Germline loops: CDR1 MGHDK, CDR2 SYGVNS. CDR3 amino acids: CATHKSGSSYNEQFF. The CDR3 region has the DNA TGTGCCACTCATAAATCGGGGAGCTCCTACAATGAGCAGTTCTTC.

In this sample, this clone turned up a few times. The chain links TRBV11-1 to TRBJ1-1; D may be TRBD1 (6 bases). The CDR3 totals 15 residues. Trimming removed 4 bases at V and 0 bases at J, with 12 bases between. In germline, CDR1 is SGHAT, CDR2 FQDESV (reference sequence). The CDR3 sequence is CASSSGTTLNTEAFF. DNA of the CDR3: TGTGCCAGCAGCTCAGGGACAACCTTGAACACTGAAGCTTTCTTT.

The V and J genes are TRBV7-9 and TRBJ1-2; D is unclear. The CDR3 is 10 residues long. Trimming left V 2 bases short and J 12 bases short, with 7 bases between. Germline lookup yields CDR1 SEHNR and CDR2 FQNEAQ (reference sequence). The CDR3 spells CASSLIEDTF. Here the CDR3 DNA reads TGTGCCAGCAGCTTAATCGAGGACACCTTC.